The source of this TCR beta chain is a study of blood T cell repertoires in COVID-19. Study in general: Some COVID-19 samples were acute and others convalescent; all came from the United States, Italy and Spain. PBMCs, B-cell-depleted T cells, or T cells were the source of the cDNA or gDNA that made up the material.

The CDR3 consists of 12 residues. Germline lookup yields CDR1 MDHEN and CDR2 SYDVKM. Trimming removed 2 bases at V and 8 bases at J, with 9 bases between. In the study's own analysis: Using reference gene primer amplification, nucleated cell counts were estimated. Using immunoSEQ multiplex PCR, the repertoire was profiled, and TCRdb retains in-frame clones only, with some absent. D and trimming come from the DNA, and the V and J calls and clone size come from that table. The data show 95,000 to 150,000 clones, approximately 70% seen once. This TCR came from a human donor with acute or convalescent COVID-19. The donor label of this sample is uncertain. Sequenced input: peripheral blood. The chain carries TRBV28 and TRBJ1-2; perhaps TRBD1 as D (6 bases). The CDR3 protein is CASSLRGFGYTF. CDR3 in DNA: TGTGCCAGCAGTTTAAGGGGGTTCGGCTACACCTTC.